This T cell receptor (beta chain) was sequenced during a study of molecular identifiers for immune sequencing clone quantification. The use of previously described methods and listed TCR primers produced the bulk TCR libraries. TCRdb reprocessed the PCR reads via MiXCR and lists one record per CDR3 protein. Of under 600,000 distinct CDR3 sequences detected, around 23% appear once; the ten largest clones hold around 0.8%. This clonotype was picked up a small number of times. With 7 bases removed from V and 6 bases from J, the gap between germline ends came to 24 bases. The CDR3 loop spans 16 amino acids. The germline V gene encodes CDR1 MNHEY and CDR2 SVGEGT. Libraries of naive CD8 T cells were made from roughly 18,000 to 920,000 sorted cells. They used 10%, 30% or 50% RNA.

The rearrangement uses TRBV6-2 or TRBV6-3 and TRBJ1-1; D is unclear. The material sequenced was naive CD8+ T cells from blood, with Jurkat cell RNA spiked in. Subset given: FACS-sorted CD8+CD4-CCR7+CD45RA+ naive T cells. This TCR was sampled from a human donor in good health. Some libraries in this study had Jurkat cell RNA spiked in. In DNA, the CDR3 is TGTGCCAGCACCTCCCCGTCGAGAGCCCAGTCCGCTGAAGCTTTCTTT. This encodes CASTSPSRAQSAEAFF.